The clone carrying this T cell receptor (beta chain) appeared a few times. The CDR3 runs to 13 residues. V lost 3 bases, J lost 3 bases, and 9 bases lay in between. CDR1 is SGHTA and CDR2 is FQGNSA in the germline V gene. Unique molecular identifiers were used to barcode this TCRbeta library. Via MiXCR, TCRdb re-called the PCR reads, giving one row per CDR3 protein. The sample lists some 87,000 distinct CDR3 sequences; around 15% were seen once. These data come from a study of T-cell reconstitution after alpha-beta-depleted transplantation in children. The V and J genes are TRBV7-2 and TRBJ2-7, with D perhaps TRBD2 (6 bases). The TCR comes from a male patient between 2 and 10 years old who had a stem cell transplant for acute lymphoblastic leukemia, so the T cells may come from the graft donor. The sequenced sample was PBMCs, mostly from graft donor cells, obtained 180 days after TCRalphabeta/CD19-depleted stem cell transplant. The DNA for the CDR3 is TGTGCCAGCAGCTTGTCTAGCGACTACGAGCAGTACTTC. It codes for CASSLSSDYEQYF. The entire variable domain, with the rest obtained from reference TRBV7-2 and TRBJ2-7, is as follows: GAGVSQSPSNKVTEKGKDVELRCDPISGHTALYWYRQSLGQGLEFLIYFQGNSAPDKSGLPSDRFSAERTGGSVSTLTIQRTQQEDSAVYLCASSLSSDYEQYFGPGTRLTVT.